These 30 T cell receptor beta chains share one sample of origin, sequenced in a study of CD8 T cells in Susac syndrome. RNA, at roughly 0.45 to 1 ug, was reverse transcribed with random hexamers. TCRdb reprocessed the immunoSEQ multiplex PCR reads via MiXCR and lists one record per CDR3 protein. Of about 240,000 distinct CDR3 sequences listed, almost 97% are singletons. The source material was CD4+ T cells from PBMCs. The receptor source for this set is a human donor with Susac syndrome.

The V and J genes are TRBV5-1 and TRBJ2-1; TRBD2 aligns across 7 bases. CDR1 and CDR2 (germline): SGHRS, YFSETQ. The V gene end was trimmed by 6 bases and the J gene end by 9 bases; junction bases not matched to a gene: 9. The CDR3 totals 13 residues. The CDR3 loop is CASKAGITIEQFF. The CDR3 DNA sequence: TGCGCCAGCAAAGCGGGAATAACAATTGAGCAGTTCTTC.

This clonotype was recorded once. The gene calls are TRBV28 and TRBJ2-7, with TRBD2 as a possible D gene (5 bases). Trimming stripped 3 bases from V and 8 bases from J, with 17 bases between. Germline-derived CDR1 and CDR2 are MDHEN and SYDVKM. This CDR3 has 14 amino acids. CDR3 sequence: CASSFLSGNTKQYF. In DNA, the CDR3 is TGTGCCAGCAGTTTCCTTTCCGGGAACACCAAGCAGTACTTC.

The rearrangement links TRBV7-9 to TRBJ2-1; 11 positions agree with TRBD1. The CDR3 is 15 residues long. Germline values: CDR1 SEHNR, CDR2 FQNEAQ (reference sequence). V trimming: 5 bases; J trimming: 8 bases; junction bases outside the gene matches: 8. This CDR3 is CASSPGTGGQYEQFF. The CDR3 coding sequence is TGTGCCAGCAGCCCTGGGACAGGGGGTCAGTATGAGCAGTTCTTC.

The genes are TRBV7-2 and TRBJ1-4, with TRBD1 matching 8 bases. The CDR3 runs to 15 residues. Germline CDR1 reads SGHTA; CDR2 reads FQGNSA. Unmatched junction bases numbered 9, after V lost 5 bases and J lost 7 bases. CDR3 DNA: TGTGCCAGCAGCCCCCGGACAGGGAGAAGTGAAAAACTGTTTTTT. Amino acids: CASSPRTGRSEKLFF.

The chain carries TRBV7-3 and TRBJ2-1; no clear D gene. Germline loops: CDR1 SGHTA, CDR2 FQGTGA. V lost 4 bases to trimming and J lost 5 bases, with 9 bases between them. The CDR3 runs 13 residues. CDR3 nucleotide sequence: TGTGCCAGCAGCTCCCCGCCCCACAATGAGCAGTTCTTC. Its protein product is CASSSPPHNEQFF.

CDR3 DNA: TGTGCCAGCAGCTTAGATCTATGGCGGGAGACCCAGTACTTC. Protein sequence: CASSLDLWRETQYF. The chain links TRBV11-2 to TRBJ2-5, with D uncertain. The length of the CDR3 is 14 residues. The V end was cut by 0 bases, the J end by 5 bases, with 10 bases between. Germline values: CDR1 SGHAT, CDR2 FQNNGV.

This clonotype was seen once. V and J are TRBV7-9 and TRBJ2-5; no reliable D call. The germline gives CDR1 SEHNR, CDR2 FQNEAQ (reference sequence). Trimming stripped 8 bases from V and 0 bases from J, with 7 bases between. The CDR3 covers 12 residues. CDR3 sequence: CASHRYQETQYF. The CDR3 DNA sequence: TGTGCCAGCCACAGATACCAAGAGACCCAGTACTTC.

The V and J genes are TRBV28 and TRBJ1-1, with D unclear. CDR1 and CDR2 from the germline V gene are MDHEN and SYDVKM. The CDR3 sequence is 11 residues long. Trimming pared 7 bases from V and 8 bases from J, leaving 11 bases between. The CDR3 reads CASKSGFEAFF. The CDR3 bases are TGTGCCAGCAAATCGGGTTTCGAAGCTTTCTTT.

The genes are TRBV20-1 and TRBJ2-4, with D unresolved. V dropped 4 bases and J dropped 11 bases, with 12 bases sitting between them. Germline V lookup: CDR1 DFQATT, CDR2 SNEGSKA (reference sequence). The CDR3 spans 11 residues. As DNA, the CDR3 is TGCAGTGCTACCCTCGCCTCAGTTCAGTACTTC. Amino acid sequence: CSATLASVQYF.

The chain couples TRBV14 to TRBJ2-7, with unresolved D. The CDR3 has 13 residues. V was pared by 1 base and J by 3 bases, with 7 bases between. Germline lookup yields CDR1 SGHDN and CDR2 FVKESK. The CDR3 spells CASSQVGNYEQYF. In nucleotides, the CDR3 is TGTGCCAGCAGCCAAGTCGGCAACTACGAGCAGTACTTC.

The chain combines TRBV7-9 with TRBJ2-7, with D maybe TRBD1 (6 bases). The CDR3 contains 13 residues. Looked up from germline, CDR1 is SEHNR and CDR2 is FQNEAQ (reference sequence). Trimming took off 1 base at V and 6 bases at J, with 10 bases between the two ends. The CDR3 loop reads CASSLVRQAEQYF. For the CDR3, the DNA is TGTGCCAGCAGCTTAGTCCGACAGGCCGAGCAGTACTTC.

CDR3 loop: CASSGQGGAGGEQFF. The CDR3 nucleotides read TGTGCCAGCAGCGGCCAGGGGGGGGCAGGCGGGGAGCAGTTCTTC. The gene calls are TRBV2 and TRBJ2-1; either TRBD1 or TRBD2 may fit D (7 bases each). Between the trimmed V and J ends, which lost 6 bases and 10 bases, there was a span of 22 bases. This CDR3 region has 15 residues. Germline CDR1 reads SNHLY; CDR2 reads FYNNEI.

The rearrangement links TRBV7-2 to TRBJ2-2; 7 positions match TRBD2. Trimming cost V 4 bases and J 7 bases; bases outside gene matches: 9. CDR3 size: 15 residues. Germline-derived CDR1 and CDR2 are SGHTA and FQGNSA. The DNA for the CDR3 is TGTGCCAGCAGCTCGGATGCTAGCGGTATCGGGGAGCTGTTTTTT. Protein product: CASSSDASGIGELFF.

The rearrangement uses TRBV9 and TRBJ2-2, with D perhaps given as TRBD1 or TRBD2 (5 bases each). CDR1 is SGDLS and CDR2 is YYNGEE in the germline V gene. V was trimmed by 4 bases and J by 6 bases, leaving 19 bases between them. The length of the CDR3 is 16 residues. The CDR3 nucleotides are TGTGCCAGCAGCCCAGTCTTGAGGGGTGAGGCCGGGGAGCTGTTTTTT. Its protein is CASSPVLRGEAGELFF. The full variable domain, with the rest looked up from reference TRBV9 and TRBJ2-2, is DSGVTQTPKHLITATGQRVTLRCSPRSGDLSVYWYQQSLDQGLQFLIQYYNGEERAKGNILERFSAQQFPDLHSELNLSSLELGDSALYFCASSPVLRGEAGELFFGEGSRLTVL.

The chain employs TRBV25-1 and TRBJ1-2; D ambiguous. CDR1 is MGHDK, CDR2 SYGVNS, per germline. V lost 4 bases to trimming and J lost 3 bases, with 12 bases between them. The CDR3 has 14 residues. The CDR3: CASSAAGADYGYTF. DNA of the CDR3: TGTGCCAGCAGTGCAGCGGGAGCTGACTATGGCTACACCTTC.

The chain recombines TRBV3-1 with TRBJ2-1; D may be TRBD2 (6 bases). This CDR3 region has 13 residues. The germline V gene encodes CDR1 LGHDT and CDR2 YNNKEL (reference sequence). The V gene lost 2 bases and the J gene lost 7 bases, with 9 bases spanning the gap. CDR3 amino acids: CASSQQLANEQFF. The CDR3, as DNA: TGTGCCAGCAGCCAACAACTAGCTAATGAGCAGTTCTTC.

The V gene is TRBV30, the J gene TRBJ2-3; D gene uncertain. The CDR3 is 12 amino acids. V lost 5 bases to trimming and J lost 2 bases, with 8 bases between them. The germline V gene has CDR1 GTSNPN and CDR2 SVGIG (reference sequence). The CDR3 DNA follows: TGTGCCTGGGGAGCCTTCACAGATACGCAGTATTTT. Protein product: CAWGAFTDTQYF.

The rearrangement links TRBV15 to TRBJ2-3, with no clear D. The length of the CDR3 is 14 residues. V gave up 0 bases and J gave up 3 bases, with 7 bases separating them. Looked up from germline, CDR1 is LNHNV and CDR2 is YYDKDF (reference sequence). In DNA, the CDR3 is TGTGCCACCAGCAGAGATCACCGGACAGATACGCAGTATTTT. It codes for CATSRDHRTDTQYF. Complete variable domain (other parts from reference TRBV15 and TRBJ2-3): DAMVIQNPRYQVTQFGKPVTLSCSQTLNHNVMYWYQQKSSQAPKLLFHYYDKDFNNEADTPDNFQSRRPNTSFCFLDIRSPGLGDTAMYLCATSRDHRTDTQYFGPGTRLTVL.

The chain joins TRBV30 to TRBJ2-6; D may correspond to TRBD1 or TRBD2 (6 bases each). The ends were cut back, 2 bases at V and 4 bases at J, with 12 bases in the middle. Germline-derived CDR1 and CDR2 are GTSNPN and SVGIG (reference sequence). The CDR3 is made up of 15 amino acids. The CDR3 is CAWSIGGSGANVLTF. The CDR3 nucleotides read TGTGCCTGGAGTATCGGGGGCTCCGGGGCCAACGTCCTGACTTTC.

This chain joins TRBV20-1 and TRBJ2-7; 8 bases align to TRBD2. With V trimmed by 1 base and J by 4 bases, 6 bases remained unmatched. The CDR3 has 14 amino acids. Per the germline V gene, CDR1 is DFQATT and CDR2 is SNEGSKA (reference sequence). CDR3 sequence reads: CSARGSSGKYEQYF. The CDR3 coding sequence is TGCAGTGCTAGAGGAAGTAGCGGGAAATACGAGCAGTACTTC.

CDR3 amino acids: CAWSLGNQPQHF. The CDR3 DNA follows: TGTGCCTGGTCCCTTGGCAATCAGCCCCAGCATTTT. This sequence joins TRBV28 and TRBJ1-5; no firm D call. Trimming removed 11 bases from V and 2 bases from J, with 10 bases in between. The CDR3 has 12 amino acids. The germline V gene has CDR1 MDHEN and CDR2 SYDVKM.

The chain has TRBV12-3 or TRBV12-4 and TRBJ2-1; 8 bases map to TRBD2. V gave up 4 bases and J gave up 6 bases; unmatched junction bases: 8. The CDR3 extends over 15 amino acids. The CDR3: CASSYTSGTSNEQFF. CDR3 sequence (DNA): TGTGCCAGCAGTTACACTAGCGGAACTTCCAATGAGCAGTTCTTC.

Here the CDR3 reads CASSQDLGPQYF. CDR3 sequence (DNA): TGTGCCAGCAGCCAAGATTTGGGGCCCCAGTACTTC. The gene calls are TRBV3-1 and TRBJ2-5, with D possibly TRBD1 on 5 matching bases. This CDR3 region has 12 residues. V gave up 0 bases and J gave up 9 bases, with 8 bases separating them. The V gene's germline CDR1 is LGHDT and CDR2 YNNKEL (reference sequence).

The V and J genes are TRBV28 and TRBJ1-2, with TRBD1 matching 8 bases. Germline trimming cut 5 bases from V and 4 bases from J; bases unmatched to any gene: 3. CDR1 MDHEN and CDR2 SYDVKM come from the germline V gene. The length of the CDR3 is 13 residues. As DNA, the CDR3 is TGTGCCAGCAGTCTAACAGGGGGCTATGGCTACACCTTC. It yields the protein CASSLTGGYGYTF.

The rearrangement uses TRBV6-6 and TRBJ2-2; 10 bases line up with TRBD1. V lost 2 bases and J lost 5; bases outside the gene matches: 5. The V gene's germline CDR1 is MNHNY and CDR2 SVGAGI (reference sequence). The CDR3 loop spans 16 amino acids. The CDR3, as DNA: TGTGCCAGCAGTTACCCGACAGGGGGCACAACCGGGGAGCTGTTTTTT. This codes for CASSYPTGGTTGELFF.

CDR3 loop: CATSEMGWQPQHF. DNA for the CDR3: TGTGCCACCAGTGAGATGGGATGGCAGCCCCAGCATTTT. The gene calls are TRBV24-1 and TRBJ1-5, with D uncertain. Per germline, CDR1 KGHDR and CDR2 SFDVKD. The V gene lost 4 bases and the J gene lost 7 bases, with 10 bases spanning the gap. The CDR3 is 13 residues long.

DNA of the CDR3: TGCAGTGCTGAGGGCCCTCCCTACGAGCAGTACTTC. This translates into CSAEGPPYEQYF. The chain has TRBV20-1 and TRBJ2-7; D may be TRBD2 (5 bases). Trimming took 5 bases from V and 2 from J, leaving 10 bases between them. CDR1 and CDR2 (germline): DFQATT, SNEGSKA (reference sequence). This CDR3 region has 12 residues.

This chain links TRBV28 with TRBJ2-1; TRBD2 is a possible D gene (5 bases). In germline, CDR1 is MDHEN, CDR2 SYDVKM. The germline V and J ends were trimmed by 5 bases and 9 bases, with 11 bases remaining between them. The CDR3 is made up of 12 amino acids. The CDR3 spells CASSKKRSEQFF. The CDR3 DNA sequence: TGTGCCAGCAGTAAGAAGCGGAGTGAGCAGTTCTTC.

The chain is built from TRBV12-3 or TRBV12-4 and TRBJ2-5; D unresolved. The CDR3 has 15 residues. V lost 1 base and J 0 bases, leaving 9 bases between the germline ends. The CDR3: CASSLGHGNQETQYF. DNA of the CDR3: TGTGCCAGCAGTTTAGGGCATGGAAACCAAGAGACCCAGTACTTC.

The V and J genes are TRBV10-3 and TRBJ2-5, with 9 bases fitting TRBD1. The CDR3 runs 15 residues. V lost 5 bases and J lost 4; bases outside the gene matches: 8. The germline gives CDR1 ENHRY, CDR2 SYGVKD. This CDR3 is CAISPGTGLLETQYF. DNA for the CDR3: TGTGCCATCAGTCCCGGGACAGGGCTATTAGAGACCCAGTACTTC.